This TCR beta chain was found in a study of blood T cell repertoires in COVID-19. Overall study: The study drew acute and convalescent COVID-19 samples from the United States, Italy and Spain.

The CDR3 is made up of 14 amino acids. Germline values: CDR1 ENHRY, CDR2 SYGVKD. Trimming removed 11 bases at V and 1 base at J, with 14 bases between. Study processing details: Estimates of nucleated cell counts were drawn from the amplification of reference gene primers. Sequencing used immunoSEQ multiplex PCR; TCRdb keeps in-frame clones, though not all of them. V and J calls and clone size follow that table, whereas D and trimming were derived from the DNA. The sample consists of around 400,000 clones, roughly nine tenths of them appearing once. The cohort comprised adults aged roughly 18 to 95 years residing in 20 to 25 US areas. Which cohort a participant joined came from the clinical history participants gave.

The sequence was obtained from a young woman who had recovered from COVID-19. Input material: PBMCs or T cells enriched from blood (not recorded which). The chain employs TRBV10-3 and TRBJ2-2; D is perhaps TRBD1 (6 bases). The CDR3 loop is CAGKQGWNTGELFF. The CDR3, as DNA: TGTGCCGGCAAGCAGGGGTGGAACACCGGGGAGCTGTTTTTT.